This T cell receptor (beta chain) was recorded in a study of blood T cell repertoires in COVID-19. The germline gives CDR1 SGHDT, CDR2 YYEEEE. Trimming shortened V by 0 bases and J by 2 bases, and 9 bases separated the two germline ends. CDR3 length: 15 amino acids. Patients from Seattle were sampled longitudinally, starting during active infection. Data came from immunoSEQ multiplex PCR; TCRdb stores just in-frame clones and leaves some out. In the table there are under 350,000 clones, around nine tenths of which are singletons. The source is a woman aged 25-40 years with COVID-19, enrolled during active disease. Sample: peripheral blood. The chain joins TRBV5-6 to TRBJ1-3; possible D gene TRBD1, 6 bases. The DNA for the CDR3 is TGTGCCAGCAGCTTGGCTACAGGGACTGGAAACACCATATATTTT. It codes for CASSLATGTGNTIYF.